One sample yielded the 7 T cell receptor beta chains listed below, sequenced in a study of brain T cells in children with intractable seizures. Clones were read by immunoSEQ multiplex PCR, and TCRdb kept only the in-frame ones, dropping some. The data contain 62,000 or so clones, 95% to 96% of them singletons. The sample here was peripheral blood, taken at surgery. The receptors stem from a boy under two years old with focal cortical dysplasia and intractable seizures.

The rearrangement joins TRBV5-4 to TRBJ1-1, with D unresolved. This CDR3 contains 15 residues. V was pared by 6 bases and J by 5 bases, with 20 bases between. Germline CDR1 and CDR2: SGHNT and YYREEE (reference sequence). The CDR3: CASKGFKGVNTEAFF. CDR3 nucleotides: TGTGCCAGCAAGGGCTTTAAGGGCGTAAATACTGAAGCTTTCTTT.

CDR3 nucleotides: TGTGCCAGCAGCAAAGATGAGGGGGTTCCCTTCCCGGGAAACACCATATATTTT. Amino acid sequence: CASSKDEGVPFPGNTIYF. This chain uses TRBV21-1 with TRBJ1-3; TRBD1, as called in the table, went unchecked against the DNA. TRBV21-1 is reported as a pseudogene. This CDR3 contains 18 residues.

The J gene is TRBJ2-7, the V gene TRBV7-8; 11 bases match TRBD2. This CDR3 contains 17 residues. Per germline, CDR1 SGHVS and CDR2 FQNEAQ. Unmatched junction bases numbered 9, after V lost 1 base and J lost 4 bases. CDR3 residues: CASSLVRLAGGQYEQYF. DNA for the CDR3: TGTGCCAGCAGCTTAGTTCGTCTAGCGGGGGGCCAATACGAGCAGTACTTC.

V gene TRBV13 combines with J gene TRBJ2-3; TRBD2 matches at 9 bases. V shed 4 bases, J shed 4 bases, and the junction held 18 bases outside the gene matches. This CDR3 spans 19 amino acids. Germline values: CDR1 PRHDT, CDR2 FYEKMQ (reference sequence). The CDR3 region has the DNA TGTGCCAGCAGCTACTTTTCCTCCCGCGGGGGGGCCGGAGCAGATACGCAGTATTTT. Translation: CASSYFSSRGGAGADTQYF.

This sequence joins TRBV7-9 and TRBJ2-1; TRBD2 matches at 7 bases. The trim removed 5 bases at V and 5 bases at J, leaving 12 bases unmatched. The CDR3 length is 16 residues. Germline V lookup: CDR1 SEHNR, CDR2 FQNEAQ (reference sequence). The CDR3 region has the DNA TGTGCCAGCAGCCAGTTTAGTCGGGGGGATAACAATGAGCAGTTCTTC. Amino acid sequence: CASSQFSRGDNNEQFF.

The chain recombines TRBV19 with TRBJ2-5; D uncertain. Germline V gene data show CDR1 as LNHDA and CDR2 as SQIVND (reference sequence). V was clipped by 3 bases and J by 5 bases, with 10 bases between them. This CDR3 region has 13 residues. Here the CDR3 reads CASSISLGETQYF. The DNA of the CDR3 is TGTGCCAGTAGTATCTCCCTCGGGGAGACCCAGTACTTC.

The V gene is TRBV6-5, the J gene TRBJ1-2; the D is unclear. Germline loops: CDR1 MNHEY, CDR2 SVGAGI. The V and J ends lost 6 bases and 6 bases respectively, with 20 bases between them. There are 15 residues in the CDR3. CDR3: CASRKSTIPRHGYTF. The CDR3 coding sequence is TGTGCCAGCAGGAAATCCACGATCCCCAGACATGGCTACACCTTC.